This T cell receptor (beta chain) stems from a study of blood T cell repertoires in COVID-19. Some clones are missing from TCRdb's copy, which holds only in-frame ones; the method was immunoSEQ multiplex PCR. The sample includes 110,000 to 150,000 clones, 70% to 85% of them seen just once. Only a few counts were recorded for this clone. V shed 5 bases and J shed 6 bases, with 5 bases lying between them. This CDR3 spans 12 amino acids. Germline lookup yields CDR1 KGHSH and CDR2 LQKENI. The sequenced material came from peripheral blood. This receptor was taken from a man between 60 and 75 years old with active or convalescent COVID-19. The genes are TRBV18 and TRBJ1-6; D gene ambiguous. The CDR3 DNA reads as TGTGCCAGCTCAACCAGTAATTCACCCCTCCACTTT. Its protein product is CASSTSNSPLHF.